Listed below are T cell receptor beta chains from one sample, sequenced in a study of blood T cell repertoires in COVID-19. The repertoire was sequenced with immunoSEQ multiplex PCR; TCRdb's copy has only in-frame clones and lacks some. Among roughly 400,000 clones listed, 80% to 95% were seen once. The sequenced material came from PBMCs or T cells enriched from blood (not recorded which). The receptors derive from a woman aged 40 to 55 who had been exposed to COVID-19. CDR3s include the opening cysteine and the closing phenylalanine or tryptophan. The order of the fields is CDR3 length, J gene, clone size, V gene, D gene, CDR3 protein, CDR3 DNA. The D gene is left open where the match is weak. Some rows have no size entry. The others give once, few or many, or a class for an expanded clone.

len: 13
j_gene: TRBJ1-2
abundance: NA
v_gene: TRBV12-3/TRBV12-4
d_gene: NA
CDR3aa: CASSPTTLGWYTF
CDR3nt: TGTGCCAGCAGCCCGACCACCCTGGGCTGGTACACCTTC

len: 13
j_gene: TRBJ1-3
abundance: NA
v_gene: TRBV5-1
d_gene: NA
CDR3aa: CASSAGKGNTIYF
CDR3nt: TGCGCCAGCAGCGCGGGGAAGGGGAACACCATATATTTT

len: 14
j_gene: TRBJ1-6
abundance: NA
v_gene: TRBV6-5
d_gene: NA
CDR3aa: CASSYGGANSPLHF
CDR3nt: TGTGCCAGCAGTTATGGGGGCGCCAATTCACCCCTCCACTTT

len: 14
j_gene: TRBJ2-5
abundance: NA
v_gene: TRBV10-3
d_gene: TRBD1
CDR3aa: CATGKGQGIETQYF
CDR3nt: TGTGCCACGGGAAAGGGACAGGGGATTGAGACCCAGTACTTC

len: 12
j_gene: TRBJ2-7
abundance: NA
v_gene: TRBV10-3
d_gene: NA
CDR3aa: CAIGGRGVEQYF
CDR3nt: TGTGCCATCGGCGGAAGGGGTGTTGAGCAGTACTTC

len: 15
j_gene: TRBJ2-3
abundance: NA
v_gene: TRBV7-3
d_gene: TRBD2
CDR3aa: CASSPGLAGADTQYF
CDR3nt: TGTGCCAGCAGCCCGGGACTAGCGGGGGCAGATACGCAGTATTTT

len: 15
j_gene: TRBJ2-5
abundance: NA
v_gene: TRBV18
d_gene: NA
CDR3aa: CASSPNSQVQETQYF
CDR3nt: TGTGCCAGCTCACCAAATTCACAGGTCCAAGAGACCCAGTACTTC

len: 15
j_gene: TRBJ1-2
abundance: few
v_gene: TRBV5-1
d_gene: NA
CDR3aa: CASSRGAGRSLGYTF
CDR3nt: TGCGCCAGCAGCCGGGGGGCAGGGAGGAGCCTGGGCTACACCTTC

len: 16
j_gene: TRBJ1-1
abundance: NA
v_gene: TRBV20-1
d_gene: TRBD1
CDR3aa: CSASFPGTGANTEAFF
CDR3nt: TGCAGTGCTAGTTTTCCCGGGACAGGAGCTAACACTGAAGCTTTCTTT

len: 15
j_gene: TRBJ1-2
abundance: NA
v_gene: TRBV3-1/TRBV3-2
d_gene: TRBD1
CDR3aa: CASSHRQGHPYGYTF
CDR3nt: TGTGCCAGCAGCCACAGACAGGGTCACCCCTATGGCTACACCTTC

len: 13
j_gene: TRBJ1-1
abundance: NA
v_gene: TRBV7-6
d_gene: NA
CDR3aa: CASSPYEGTEAFF
CDR3nt: TGTGCCAGCAGCCCCTATGAGGGCACTGAAGCTTTCTTT

len: 14
j_gene: TRBJ2-1
abundance: NA
v_gene: TRBV27
d_gene: TRBD2
CDR3aa: CASAWSGGAGEQFF
CDR3nt: TGTGCCAGCGCCTGGAGCGGGGGGGCCGGTGAGCAGTTCTTC

len: 19
j_gene: TRBJ1-2
abundance: NA
v_gene: TRBV5-4
d_gene: TRBD1
CDR3aa: CASSPNYRTGALTNYGYTF
CDR3nt: TGTGCCAGCAGCCCAAACTATCGGACAGGAGCCCTGACAAACTATGGCTACACCTTC

len: 13
j_gene: TRBJ1-6
abundance: few
v_gene: TRBV14
d_gene: TRBD1
CDR3aa: CASSRQGGSPLHF
CDR3nt: TGTGCCAGCAGCCGACAGGGAGGTTCACCCCTCCACTTT

len: 17
j_gene: TRBJ1-2
abundance: NA
v_gene: TRBV27
d_gene: NA
CDR3aa: CASTGMGPNGPNYGYTF
CDR3nt: TGTGCCAGCACCGGGATGGGCCCAAACGGCCCTAACTATGGCTACACCTTC

len: 14
j_gene: TRBJ2-7
abundance: NA
v_gene: TRBV5-5
d_gene: NA
CDR3aa: CASSGTGIFYEQYF
CDR3nt: TGTGCCAGCAGCGGCACAGGGATTTTCTACGAGCAGTACTTC

len: 12
j_gene: TRBJ2-7
abundance: NA
v_gene: TRBV19
d_gene: NA
CDR3aa: CASSQGFHEQYF
CDR3nt: TGTGCCAGTAGCCAGGGGTTCCACGAGCAGTACTTC

len: 13
j_gene: TRBJ1-2
abundance: NA
v_gene: TRBV5-6
d_gene: NA
CDR3aa: CASSAAGVYGYTF
CDR3nt: TGTGCCAGCAGCGCCGCGGGCGTCTATGGCTACACCTTC

len: 15
j_gene: TRBJ2-2
abundance: NA
v_gene: TRBV2
d_gene: NA
CDR3aa: CASSDGTTNTGELFF
CDR3nt: TGTGCCAGCAGTGACGGGACAACGAACACCGGGGAGCTGTTTTTT

len: 14
j_gene: TRBJ2-3
abundance: NA
v_gene: TRBV5-4
d_gene: NA
CDR3aa: CASSLDSRADTQYF
CDR3nt: TGTGCCAGCAGCTTAGATTCACGGGCAGATACGCAGTATTTT

len: 19
j_gene: TRBJ2-2
abundance: NA
v_gene: TRBV3-1/TRBV3-2
d_gene: TRBD2
CDR3aa: CASSGAPGLAGGRAGELFF
CDR3nt: TGTGCCAGCAGCGGTGCTCCGGGACTAGCGGGGGGGCGCGCCGGGGAGCTGTTTTTT

len: 18
j_gene: TRBJ1-5
abundance: NA
v_gene: TRBV19
d_gene: TRBD1
CDR3aa: CASSIRKNQGARNQPQHF
CDR3nt: TGTGCCAGTAGTATCCGCAAAAATCAGGGGGCGCGGAATCAGCCCCAGCATTTT

len: 12
j_gene: TRBJ1-1
abundance: once
v_gene: TRBV19
d_gene: NA
CDR3aa: CASSIPGLEAFF
CDR3nt: TGTGCCAGTAGTATTCCGGGACTTGAAGCTTTCTTT

len: 15
j_gene: TRBJ2-7
abundance: NA
v_gene: TRBV5-5
d_gene: NA
CDR3aa: CASSLDARYSYEQYF
CDR3nt: TGTGCCAGCAGCTTGGACGCCAGGTACTCCTACGAGCAGTACTTC

len: 18
j_gene: TRBJ2-6
abundance: NA
v_gene: TRBV7-9
d_gene: TRBD2
CDR3aa: CASSPGLAGSSGANVLTF
CDR3nt: TGTGCCAGCAGCCCAGGACTAGCGGGAAGCTCTGGGGCCAACGTCCTGACTTTC

len: 14
j_gene: TRBJ1-6
abundance: NA
v_gene: TRBV5-5
d_gene: NA
CDR3aa: CASSLLTGNSPLHF
CDR3nt: TGTGCCAGCAGCTTGTTAACAGGGAATTCACCCCTCCACTTT

len: 12
j_gene: TRBJ1-2
abundance: NA
v_gene: TRBV19
d_gene: NA
CDR3aa: CASSVAREGYTF
CDR3nt: TGTGCCAGTAGTGTAGCCAGGGAAGGCTACACCTTC

len: 14
j_gene: TRBJ2-7
abundance: NA
v_gene: TRBV3-1/TRBV3-2
d_gene: NA
CDR3aa: CASSRSGLNYEQYF
CDR3nt: TGTGCCAGCAGCCGGTCGGGACTTAACTACGAGCAGTACTTC

len: 15
j_gene: TRBJ1-5
abundance: few
v_gene: TRBV15
d_gene: NA
CDR3aa: CATSRLGVRNQPQHF
CDR3nt: TGTGCCACCAGCAGGTTAGGGGTGCGCAATCAGCCCCAGCATTTT

len: 15
j_gene: TRBJ1-4
abundance: NA
v_gene: TRBV5-4
d_gene: NA
CDR3aa: CASSAQGLGNEKLFF
CDR3nt: TGTGCCAGCAGCGCCCAGGGGTTGGGGAATGAAAAACTGTTTTTT

len: 15
j_gene: TRBJ2-1
abundance: NA
v_gene: TRBV11-2
d_gene: TRBD2
CDR3aa: CASSLVGPSGGREFF
CDR3nt: TGTGCCAGCAGCTTAGTGGGTCCTAGCGGGGGGCGGGAGTTCTTC

len: 14
j_gene: TRBJ1-4
abundance: NA
v_gene: TRBV3-1/TRBV3-2
d_gene: NA
CDR3aa: CASSQQTANEKLFF
CDR3nt: TGTGCCAGCAGCCAGCAAACGGCTAATGAAAAACTGTTTTTT

len: 21
j_gene: TRBJ1-3
abundance: NA
v_gene: TRBV21-1
d_gene: NA
CDR3aa: CAILERGGRKWRLNSGNTIYF
CDR3nt: TGTGCCATCTTAGAGAGGGGGGGAAGAAAGTGGAGATTGAACTCTGGAAACACCATATATTTT

len: 17
j_gene: TRBJ2-1
abundance: NA
v_gene: TRBV11-3
d_gene: TRBD1
CDR3aa: CASSFTGDVTFYNEQFF
CDR3nt: TGTGCCAGCAGCTTTACAGGGGATGTAACGTTCTACAATGAGCAGTTCTTC

len: 16
j_gene: TRBJ1-1
abundance: NA
v_gene: TRBV19
d_gene: TRBD1
CDR3aa: CASGLGQLKMNTEAFF
CDR3nt: TGTGCCAGTGGACTGGGACAGTTAAAGATGAACACTGAAGCTTTCTTT

len: 15
j_gene: TRBJ2-2
abundance: NA
v_gene: TRBV18
d_gene: TRBD1
CDR3aa: CASSPGTGNTGELFF
CDR3nt: TGTGCCAGCTCACCGGGGACAGGGAACACCGGGGAGCTGTTTTTT

len: 16
j_gene: TRBJ2-1
abundance: NA
v_gene: TRBV18
d_gene: TRBD2
CDR3aa: CASSPLAGENHNEQFF
CDR3nt: TGTGCCAGCTCACCCTTAGCGGGAGAAAACCACAATGAGCAGTTCTTC

len: 12
j_gene: TRBJ1-1
abundance: NA
v_gene: TRBV5-1
d_gene: NA
CDR3aa: CASSMGEGKAFF
CDR3nt: TGCGCCAGCAGCATGGGCGAGGGTAAAGCTTTCTTT

len: 18
j_gene: TRBJ1-5
abundance: NA
v_gene: TRBV7-8
d_gene: NA
CDR3aa: CASSSPAVGGGGNQPQHF
CDR3nt: TGTGCCAGCAGCTCGCCGGCGGTGGGGGGGGGAGGCAATCAGCCCCAGCATTTT

len: 14
j_gene: TRBJ2-5
abundance: NA
v_gene: TRBV28
d_gene: NA
CDR3aa: CASSFKGARETQYF
CDR3nt: TGTGCCAGCAGTTTTAAAGGGGCGCGTGAGACCCAGTACTTC

len: 16
j_gene: TRBJ2-1
abundance: NA
v_gene: TRBV7-9
d_gene: TRBD2
CDR3aa: CASSLYGTSENNEQFF
CDR3nt: TGTGCCAGCAGCCTCTACGGGACTAGCGAGAACAATGAGCAGTTCTTC

len: 15
j_gene: TRBJ2-1
abundance: NA
v_gene: TRBV7-8
d_gene: TRBD2
CDR3aa: CASSLEGLASDEQFF
CDR3nt: TGTGCCAGCAGCTTAGAAGGACTAGCGAGCGATGAGCAGTTCTTC

len: 13
j_gene: TRBJ2-1
abundance: NA
v_gene: TRBV29-1
d_gene: NA
CDR3aa: CSVEAAEGNEQFF
CDR3nt: TGCAGCGTTGAGGCGGCGGAGGGCAATGAGCAGTTCTTC

len: 16
j_gene: TRBJ2-2
abundance: NA
v_gene: TRBV24-1
d_gene: NA
CDR3aa: CATSETDYTNTGELFF
CDR3nt: TGTGCCACCAGTGAAACGGACTACACGAACACCGGGGAGCTGTTTTTT

len: 14
j_gene: TRBJ1-1
abundance: NA
v_gene: TRBV19
d_gene: NA
CDR3aa: CASRAPITGTEAFF
CDR3nt: TGTGCCAGTAGAGCTCCGATAACCGGCACTGAAGCTTTCTTT

len: 17
j_gene: TRBJ2-3
abundance: NA
v_gene: TRBV11-2
d_gene: NA
CDR3aa: CASSLGLSRLVTDTQYF
CDR3nt: TGTGCCAGCAGCTTAGGTCTCTCCCGGTTAGTAACAGATACGCAGTATTTT

len: 14
j_gene: TRBJ1-1
abundance: NA
v_gene: TRBV6-5
d_gene: TRBD1
CDR3aa: CASSPGGRNTEAFF
CDR3nt: TGTGCCAGCAGTCCAGGGGGTAGGAACACTGAAGCTTTCTTT

len: 14
j_gene: TRBJ1-2
abundance: NA
v_gene: TRBV24-1
d_gene: NA
CDR3aa: CATSDGQHLDGYTF
CDR3nt: TGTGCCACCAGTGACGGACAGCATCTAGATGGCTACACCTTC

len: 16
j_gene: TRBJ1-5
abundance: NA
v_gene: TRBV5-8
d_gene: NA
CDR3aa: CASSFGDTFGRQPQHF
CDR3nt: TGTGCCAGCAGCTTTGGGGACACTTTCGGGCGGCAGCCCCAGCATTTT

len: 11
j_gene: TRBJ1-1
abundance: NA
v_gene: TRBV12-3/TRBV12-4
d_gene: NA
CDR3aa: CASTRRAEAFF
CDR3nt: TGTGCCAGCACCCGTCGAGCTGAAGCTTTCTTT

len: 17
j_gene: TRBJ1-5
abundance: NA
v_gene: TRBV18
d_gene: NA
CDR3aa: CASSPRQDLLSNQPQHF
CDR3nt: TGTGCCAGCTCACCAAGACAGGACTTACTTAGCAATCAGCCCCAGCATTTT

len: 14
j_gene: TRBJ2-7
abundance: NA
v_gene: TRBV5-1
d_gene: TRBD1
CDR3aa: CASSPGQTNYEQYF
CDR3nt: TGCGCCAGCAGCCCGGGACAGACAAACTACGAGCAGTACTTC

len: 15
j_gene: TRBJ1-3
abundance: NA
v_gene: TRBV30
d_gene: NA
CDR3aa: CAWFDWGGAGNTIYF
CDR3nt: TGTGCCTGGTTTGACTGGGGGGGTGCTGGAAACACCATATATTTT

len: 15
j_gene: TRBJ1-4
abundance: NA
v_gene: TRBV6-5
d_gene: TRBD1
CDR3aa: CASSYSTGLGEKLFF
CDR3nt: TGTGCCAGCAGTTACTCGACAGGGTTGGGGGAAAAACTGTTTTTT

len: 14
j_gene: TRBJ1-2
abundance: NA
v_gene: TRBV27
d_gene: TRBD1
CDR3aa: CASSRGQGIYGYTF
CDR3nt: TGTGCCAGCAGCCGGGGACAGGGGATCTATGGCTACACCTTC

len: 13
j_gene: TRBJ1-3
abundance: NA
v_gene: TRBV29-1
d_gene: NA
CDR3aa: CSVESGSGNTIYF
CDR3nt: TGCAGCGTTGAATCAGGGTCTGGAAACACCATATATTTT

len: 13
j_gene: TRBJ1-2
abundance: NA
v_gene: TRBV5-1
d_gene: TRBD1
CDR3aa: CASSQGQNYGYTF
CDR3nt: TGCGCCAGCAGCCAGGGACAGAACTATGGCTACACCTTC